A selection of T cell receptor beta chains follows, all from one sample in a study of tumor and adjacent non-tumor tissue in lung cancer. TCRdb re-called the multiplex PCR reads with MiXCR, one entry per CDR3 protein. The sample contains over 85,000 distinct CDR3 sequences, under 90% of which appear only once. The sample was lung tumor tissue. The origin of the receptors is a man between 65 and 85 years old with non-small cell lung cancer. CDR3s include the opening cysteine and the closing phenylalanine or tryptophan. A D gene is named only where the DNA matches it firmly. Rows may omit the clone size; those that give it use once, few, many or a size class.

D gene,J gene,clone size,V gene,CDR3 protein,CDR3 DNA
-,TRBJ2-5,-,TRBV6-2/TRBV6-3,CASSYNERAETQNF,TGTGCCAGCAGTTACAACGAGAGAGCGGAGACCCAGAACTTC
TRBD1,TRBJ2-7,once,TRBV14,CASSTGQVFYEQYF,TGTGCCAGCAGCACCGGACAGGTTTTCTACGAGCAGTACTTC
TRBD1,TRBJ2-5,-,TRBV29-1,CSVRDSYQETQYF,TGCAGCGTTCGGGACAGCTACCAAGAGACCCAGTACTTC
-,TRBJ2-1,-,TRBV12-5,CAGGVTSIEQFF,TGTGCTGGTGGTGTCACTAGCATTGAGCAGTTCTTC
-,TRBJ1-1,-,TRBV11-2,CACSFGGGRTEAFF,TGCGCCTGCAGCTTCGGCGGGGGCCGAACTGAAGCTTTCTTT
TRBD2,TRBJ2-1,-,TRBV11-3,CASSLGLAGAFEQFF,TGTGCCAGCAGCTTAGGACTAGCGGGAGCATTTGAGCAGTTCTTC
-,TRBJ1-6,-,TRBV12-3/TRBV12-4,CASTRTVYITPLHF,TGTGCCAGCACTCGGACAGTCTATATTACACCCCTCCACTTT
-,TRBJ2-3,-,TRBV6-2/TRBV6-3,CASSHRAPHTDTQYF,TGTGCCAGCAGTCACCGGGCCCCGCATACAGACACGCAGTATTTT
TRBD1,TRBJ1-4,-,TRBV12-3/TRBV12-4,CASSVQTGNDEKLFF,TGTGCCAGCAGCGTACAGACAGGGAATGATGAAAAACTGTTCTTT
-,TRBJ2-1,-,TRBV4-1,CASSHSSGTGVYNEHFF,TGCGCCAGCAGCCATTCCTCCGGGACCGGGGTCTACAATGAGCATTTCTTC
-,TRBJ2-7,many,TRBV12-3/TRBV12-4,CASSYMSTSYEQYF,TGTGCCAGCAGTTATATGAGTACCTCCTACGAGCAGTACTTC
-,TRBJ2-2,-,TRBV11-2,CAGKLAHTRELFF,TGTGCCGGCAAGCTAGCGCACACCAGGGAGCTGTTTTTT
-,TRBJ2-1,-,TRBV12-5,CATSLMYNEQFF,TGTGCTACTAGTTTGATGTATAATGAGCAGTTCTTC
-,TRBJ1-1,once,TRBV5-1,CVSSPGNLNTEAFF,TGCGTCAGCAGCCCAGGTAACCTGAACACTGAAGCTTTCTTT
-,TRBJ2-1,-,TRBV29-1,CSGRLSGSYNEQFF,TGCAGCGGTAGACTATCGGGGTCCTACAATGAGCAGTTCTTC
-,TRBJ2-4,-,TRBV29-1,CSVEPGGFDIQYF,TGTAGCGTTGAACCTGGGGGTTTCGACATTCAGTACTTC